The next 15 T cell receptor beta chains were all read from a single sample in a study of T cell repertoires in cytomegalovirus infection. Each CDR3 protein gets one entry after TCRdb re-called the reads with MiXCR. The data contain approximately 220,000 distinct CDR3 sequences, 35% to 45% of them seen just once; the ten biggest clones take up 55% to 70%. Their antigens remain unidentified. Sequencing used CD8+ T cells from cultured PBMCs, obtained from culture after CMV antigen stimulation. Receptors originate from a human donor in good health (CMV status not recorded). Some clones in this sample may be carry-over from other donors' samples.

This chain joins TRBV9 and TRBJ1-1; D may be TRBD1 (6 bases). V was clipped by 0 bases and J by 1 base, with 10 bases between them. The germline V gene has CDR1 SGDLS and CDR2 YYNGEE. The CDR3 loop spans 15 amino acids. The DNA for the CDR3 is TGTGCCAGCAGCGTAGGGGGGGCAGGGAACACTGAAGCTTTCTTT. This gives the protein CASSVGGAGNTEAFF.

On this clonotype itself: A junction end diverges from the germline sequence, so it may reflect a read error. The chain carries TRBV18 and TRBJ1-2, with 8 bases that match TRBD1. Germline assignment: CDR1 KGHSH and CDR2 LQKENI. This CDR3 is built from 16 residues. CDR3 protein: CASSPGQVVSGVCYTF. The CDR3 DNA is TGTGCAAGCTCACCGGGACAGGTGGTGTCAGGTGTTTGCTACACCTTC.

This sequence joins TRBV2 and TRBJ1-1; no clear D. V was pared by 3 bases and J by 7 bases, with 15 bases between. Germline loops: CDR1 SNHLY, CDR2 FYNNEI. This CDR3 is built from 14 residues. In DNA form, the CDR3 reads TGTGCCAGCAGTGATCCACGGCGGGCCAGTGAAGCTTTCTTT. It is translated as CASSDPRRASEAFF.

This chain connects TRBV4-1 to TRBJ1-5; 7 bases agree with TRBD1. Germline V gene sequence: CDR1 MGHRA, CDR2 YSYEKL. The CDR3 runs 17 residues. With V trimmed by 0 bases and J by 5 bases, 10 bases remained unmatched. Here the CDR3 reads CASSQDETTGYDQPQHF. CDR3 DNA: TGCGCCAGCAGCCAAGATGAGACGACAGGGTATGATCAGCCCCAGCATTTT.

The chain has TRBV27 and TRBJ2-6, with TRBD1 matching over 8 bases. V gave up 8 bases and J gave up 0 bases; unmatched junction bases: 15. The CDR3 is 19 residues long. Germline values: CDR1 MNHEY, CDR2 SMNVEV (reference sequence). CDR3 amino acids: CASGVRGQHLHSGANVLTF. In DNA form, the CDR3 reads TGTGCCAGCGGGGTCAGGGGGCAGCATCTCCACTCTGGGGCCAACGTCCTGACTTTC.

This clonotype was seen just once. This chain connects TRBV27 to TRBJ1-1; D gene uncertain. CDR3 length: 14 residues. Germline CDR1 is MNHEY and CDR2 is SMNVEV (reference sequence). The ends were cut back, 6 bases at V and 1 base at J, with 12 bases in the middle. CDR3 sequence reads: CASSLQRRNTEAFF. The CDR3 DNA sequence: TGTGCCAGCAGCCTCCAGCGACGGAACACTGAAGCTTTCTTT.

This clonotype showed up just once. J is TRBJ2-1 and V is TRBV27; D is ambiguous. Trimming pared 6 bases from V and 4 bases from J, leaving 13 bases between. The CDR3 is 14 residues long. The V gene's germline CDR1 is MNHEY and CDR2 SMNVEV (reference sequence). The chain's CDR3 is CASSGPPRYNEQFF. As DNA, the CDR3 is TGTGCCAGCAGCGGACCACCCAGATACAATGAGCAGTTCTTC.

The chain joins TRBV27 to TRBJ1-1; D remains unclear. There are 15 residues in the CDR3. Germline CDR1 is MNHEY and CDR2 is SMNVEV (reference sequence). V lost 2 bases to trimming and J lost 1 base, with 11 bases between them. The DNA of the CDR3 is TGTGCCAGCAGTTTAGTACCCGGGCGGAACACTGAAGCTTTCTTT. It specifies CASSLVPGRNTEAFF.

This clonotype turned up a few times. The chain joins TRBV4-2 to TRBJ2-7, with D maybe TRBD1 (7 bases). CDR3 length: 14 amino acids. The germline V gene has CDR1 LGHNA and CDR2 YNFKEQ. V lost 3 bases to trimming and J lost 3 bases, with 12 bases between them. CDR3 residues: CASSHGQEGYEQYF. The CDR3 DNA is TGTGCCAGCAGCCATGGACAGGAGGGCTACGAGCAGTACTTC.

This clonotype has a handful of counts. The V and J genes are TRBV7-6 and TRBJ2-5, with 8 bases that match TRBD2. Germline V gene sequence: CDR1 SGHVS, CDR2 FNYEAQ. The J segment lost 4 bases and the V segment lost 2 bases, leaving 6 bases of the junction unmatched. The CDR3 has 15 amino acids. For the CDR3, the DNA is TGTGCCAGCAGCTTAAAGCGGGAGATGGGAGAGACCCAGTACTTC. Translating gives CASSLKREMGETQYF.

This chain uses TRBV6-1 with TRBJ2-1; no firm D call. V dropped 3 bases and J dropped 5 bases, with 14 bases sitting between them. CDR1 is MNHNS, CDR2 SASEGT, per germline. The CDR3 consists of 15 residues. The CDR3 DNA reads TGTGCCAGCAGTGATAGAATCGGTTGGGACAATGAGCAGTTCTTC. The encoded protein is CASSDRIGWDNEQFF.

Many counts were recorded for this clonotype. The chain uses TRBV7-2 and TRBJ1-3; D perhaps matches TRBD1 (5 bases). V was pared by 0 bases and J by 4 bases, with 7 bases between. The CDR3 covers 14 residues. CDR1 is SGHTA, CDR2 FQGNSA, per germline. The CDR3 DNA reads TGTGCCAGCAGCTTAGCTGGGACGGGAAACACCATATATTTT. It codes for CASSLAGTGNTIYF.

J is TRBJ1-4 and V is TRBV5-5; 7 bases are a match to TRBD1. This CDR3 contains 21 residues. Per the germline V gene, CDR1 is SGHKS and CDR2 is YYEKEE (reference sequence). V lost 0 bases to trimming and J lost 1 base; unmatched junction nucleotides: 18. The CDR3 spells CASSLGELWTGTFETNEKLFF. The CDR3 DNA sequence: TGTGCCAGCAGCTTGGGAGAGCTCTGGACAGGAACATTTGAAACTAATGAAAAACTGTTTTTT. The variable domain in full, completed from reference TRBV5-5 and TRBJ1-4, reads DAGVTQSPTHLIKTRGQQVTLRCSPISGHKSVSWYQQVLGQGPQFIFQYYEKEERGRGNFPDRFSARQFPNYSSELNVNALLLGDSALYLCASSLGELWTGTFETNEKLFFGSGTQLSVL.

The chain employs TRBV20-1 and TRBJ2-5; 9 bases are shared with TRBD2. Germline V gene sequence: CDR1 DFQATT, CDR2 SNEGSKA (reference sequence). This CDR3 is 15 amino acids long. The CDR3 loop is CSPRAGGQVLETQYF. The CDR3 coding sequence is TGCAGCCCTCGGGCGGGAGGGCAGGTTTTGGAGACCCAGTACTTC.

The chain carries TRBV12-5 and TRBJ1-3; no clear D. The CDR3 is 13 residues long. Germline V CDR1 and CDR2: LGHNT, FRNRAP. V was clipped by 3 bases and J by 2 bases, with 5 bases between them. The CDR3 loop reads CASGFQTGNTIYF. In DNA form, the CDR3 reads TGTGCTAGTGGTTTCCAGACTGGAAACACCATATATTTT. Full variable domain (remainder filled in from reference TRBV12-5 and TRBJ1-3): DARVTQTPRHKVTEMGQEVTMRCQPILGHNTVFWYRQTMMQGLELLAYFRNRAPLDDSGMPKDRFSAEMPDATLATLKIQPSEPRDSAVYFCASGFQTGNTIYFGEGSWLTVV.